This is a list of T cell receptor beta chains from one sample in a study of control samples from healthy donors and cancer patients. Repertoires were generated with immunoSEQ multiplex PCR, while TCRdb's copy carries only in-frame clones and drops some. The repertoire includes around 81,000 clones, 90% to 95% of them detected once, and approximately 1.5% sits in the top ten. Sequencing used blood. All receptors derive from a woman aged 25 to 39 in good health. Each CDR3 is given with its conserved first and last residue. D genes are given only for firm matches. The size entry is marked missing in some rows and otherwise reads once, few, many or a size class.

size	D	V	J	CDR3	DNA
.	.	TRBV6-5	TRBJ1-5	CASSYVGTNQPQHF	TGTGCCAGCAGTTATGTGGGGACCAATCAGCCCCAGCATTTT
.	TRBD1	TRBV9	TRBJ1-1	CASSEQGAGTEAFF	TGTGCCAGCAGCGAACAGGGGGCAGGCACTGAAGCTTTCTTT
.	.	TRBV25-1	TRBJ1-1	CASGNTGYTEAFF	TGTGCCAGCGGAAATACAGGGTACACTGAAGCTTTCTTT
.	.	TRBV6-4	TRBJ1-2	CASRDLDSTNYGYTF	TGTGCCAGCAGGGATTTAGACTCTACTAACTATGGCTACACCTTC
.	TRBD1	TRBV7-9	TRBJ1-4	CASSAGQGIEKLFF	TGTGCCAGCAGCGCGGGACAGGGGATTGAAAAACTGTTTTTT
.	.	TRBV14	TRBJ1-1	CASSQFDRNTEAFF	TGTGCCAGCAGCCAATTTGACAGGAACACTGAAGCTTTCTTT
.	TRBD1	TRBV2	TRBJ1-6	CASSAQGLGNSPLHF	TGTGCCAGCAGCGCACAGGGGTTAGGGAATTCACCCCTCCACTTT
.	.	TRBV7-8	TRBJ2-5	CASSFGSSRKETQYF	TGTGCCAGCAGCTTTGGGAGTAGCCGAAAAGAGACCCAGTACTTC
.	.	TRBV21-1	TRBJ1-6	CASSGHEGTYNSPLHF	TGTGCCAGCAGCGGACATGAGGGTACCTATAATTCACCCCTCCACTTT
.	TRBD2	TRBV7-6	TRBJ2-1	CASSLYGTSGYNEQFF	TGTGCCAGCAGCTTATATGGGACTAGCGGCTACAATGAGCAGTTCTTC
few	.	TRBV13	TRBJ2-7	CASSSYEQYF	TGTGCCAGCAGCTCCTACGAGCAGTACTTC
.	.	TRBV7-9	TRBJ2-1	CASSRQQVYEQFF	TGTGCCAGCAGCCGGCAACAGGTTTATGAGCAGTTCTTC
.	TRBD1	TRBV2	TRBJ1-6	CASRGDSNNSPLHF	TGTGCCAGCAGGGGGGACAGCAACAATTCACCCCTCCACTTT
.	.	TRBV27	TRBJ1-2	CASSLSAAYGYTF	TGTGCCAGCAGTTTATCGGCAGCATATGGCTACACCTTC
.	.	TRBV5-6	TRBJ2-3	CASSFGTQTDTQYF	TGTGCCAGCAGCTTCGGCACCCAGACAGATACGCAGTATTTT
.	.	TRBV5-6	TRBJ1-2	CASSFSGRDYGYTF	TGTGCCAGCAGCTTTTCAGGGAGGGACTATGGCTACACCTTC
.	.	TRBV28	TRBJ1-2	CASSPPGGPYGYTF	TGTGCCAGCAGTCCCCCGGGGGGACCTTATGGCTACACCTTC
.	.	TRBV5-8	TRBJ2-3	CASSLVDTQYF	TGTGCCAGCAGCTTGGTAGATACGCAGTATTTT
.	.	TRBV18	TRBJ2-5	CASSPRAVQETQYF	TGTGCCAGCTCACCTAGGGCGGTCCAAGAGACCCAGTACTTC
.	.	TRBV4-2	TRBJ2-1	CASSQETGQRTQFF	TGTGCCAGCAGCCAAGAGACCGGTCAGCGGACGCAGTTCTTC
.	TRBD1	TRBV6-5	TRBJ2-7	CASSPRQGLYEQYF	TGTGCCAGCAGTCCGCGACAGGGGCTCTACGAGCAGTACTTC
once	.	TRBV6-5	TRBJ1-1	CASGVRDNTEAFF	TGTGCCAGTGGGGTTAGGGACAACACTGAAGCTTTCTTT
.	.	TRBV4-1	TRBJ1-4	CASSPIQNEKLFF	TGCGCCAGCAGCCCGATCCAGAATGAAAAACTGTTTTTT